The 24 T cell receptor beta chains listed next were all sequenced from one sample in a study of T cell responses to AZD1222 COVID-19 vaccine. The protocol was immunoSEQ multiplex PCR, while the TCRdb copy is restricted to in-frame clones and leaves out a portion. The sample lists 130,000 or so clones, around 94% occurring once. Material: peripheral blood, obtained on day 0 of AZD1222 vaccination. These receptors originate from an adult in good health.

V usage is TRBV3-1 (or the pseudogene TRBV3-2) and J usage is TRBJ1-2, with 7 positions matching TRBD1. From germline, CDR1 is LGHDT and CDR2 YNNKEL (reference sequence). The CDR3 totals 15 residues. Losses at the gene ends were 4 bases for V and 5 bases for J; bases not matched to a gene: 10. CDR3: CASSPFDRELYGYTF. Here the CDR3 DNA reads TGTGCCAGCAGCCCCTTCGACAGGGAGTTGTATGGCTACACCTTC.

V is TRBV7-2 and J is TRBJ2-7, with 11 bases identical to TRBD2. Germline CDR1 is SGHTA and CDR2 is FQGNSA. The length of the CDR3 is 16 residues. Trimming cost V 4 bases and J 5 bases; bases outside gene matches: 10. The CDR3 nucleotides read TGTGCCAGCAGCTCGGGGGTAGCGGGAGGGCCACACGAGCAGTACTTC. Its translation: CASSSGVAGGPHEQYF. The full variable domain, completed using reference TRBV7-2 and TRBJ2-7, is GAGVSQSPSNKVTEKGKDVELRCDPISGHTALYWYRQSLGQGLEFLIYFQGNSAPDKSGLPSDRFSAERTGGSVSTLTIQRTQQEDSAVYLCASSSGVAGGPHEQYFGPGTRLTVT.

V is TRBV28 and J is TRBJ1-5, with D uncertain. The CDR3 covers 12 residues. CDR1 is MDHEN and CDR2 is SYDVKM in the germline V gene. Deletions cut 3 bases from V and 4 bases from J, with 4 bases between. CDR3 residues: CASSLANQPQHF. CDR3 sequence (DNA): TGTGCCAGCAGTTTGGCAAATCAGCCCCAGCATTTT.

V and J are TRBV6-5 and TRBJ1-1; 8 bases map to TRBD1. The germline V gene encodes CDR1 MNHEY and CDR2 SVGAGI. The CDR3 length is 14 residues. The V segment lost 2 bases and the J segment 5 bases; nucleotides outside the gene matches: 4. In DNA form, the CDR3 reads TGTGCCAGCAGTTACGAGACAGGGGTGACTGAAGCTTTCTTT. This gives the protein CASSYETGVTEAFF.

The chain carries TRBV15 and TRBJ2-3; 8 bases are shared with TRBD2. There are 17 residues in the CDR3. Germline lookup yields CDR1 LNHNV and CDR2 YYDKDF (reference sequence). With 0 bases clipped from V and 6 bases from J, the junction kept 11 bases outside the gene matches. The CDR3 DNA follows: TGTGCCACCAGCAGAGATCAGGCTAGCGGGTTATCTGATACGCAGTATTTT. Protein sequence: CATSRDQASGLSDTQYF.

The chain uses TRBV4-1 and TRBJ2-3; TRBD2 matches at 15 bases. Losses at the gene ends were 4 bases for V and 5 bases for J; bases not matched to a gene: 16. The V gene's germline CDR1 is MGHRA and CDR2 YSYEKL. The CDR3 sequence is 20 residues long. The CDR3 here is CASSPQPARTSGRAGDTQYF. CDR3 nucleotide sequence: TGCGCCAGCAGCCCACAACCCGCACGGACTAGCGGGAGGGCTGGAGATACGCAGTATTTT.

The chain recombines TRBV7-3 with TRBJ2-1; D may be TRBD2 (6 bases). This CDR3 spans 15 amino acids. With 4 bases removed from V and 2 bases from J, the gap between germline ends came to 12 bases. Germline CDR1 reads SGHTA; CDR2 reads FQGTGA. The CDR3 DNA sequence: TGTGCCAGCAGCTCTGATAGCGGTACCTACAATGAGCAGTTCTTC. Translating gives CASSSDSGTYNEQFF.

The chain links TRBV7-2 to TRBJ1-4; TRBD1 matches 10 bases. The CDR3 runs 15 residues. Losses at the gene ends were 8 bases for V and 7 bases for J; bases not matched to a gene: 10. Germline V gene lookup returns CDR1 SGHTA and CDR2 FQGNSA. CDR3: CASRRLGTGAEKLFF. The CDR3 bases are TGTGCCAGCCGCCGTCTGGGGACAGGGGCTGAAAAACTGTTTTTT.

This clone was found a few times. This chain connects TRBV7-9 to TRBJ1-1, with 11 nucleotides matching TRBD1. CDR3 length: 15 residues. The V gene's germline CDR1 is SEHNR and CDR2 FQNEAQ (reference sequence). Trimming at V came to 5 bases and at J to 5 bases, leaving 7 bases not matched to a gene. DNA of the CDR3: TGTGCCAGCAGCGCGACGGGACAGGGGGTGACTGAAGCTTTCTTT. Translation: CASSATGQGVTEAFF.

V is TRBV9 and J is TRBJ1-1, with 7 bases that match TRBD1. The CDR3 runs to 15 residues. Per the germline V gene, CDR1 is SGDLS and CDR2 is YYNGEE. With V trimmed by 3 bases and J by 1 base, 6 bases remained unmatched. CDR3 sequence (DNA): TGTGCCAGCAGCGGGGGACAGTTACGGAACACTGAAGCTTTCTTT. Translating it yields CASSGGQLRNTEAFF.

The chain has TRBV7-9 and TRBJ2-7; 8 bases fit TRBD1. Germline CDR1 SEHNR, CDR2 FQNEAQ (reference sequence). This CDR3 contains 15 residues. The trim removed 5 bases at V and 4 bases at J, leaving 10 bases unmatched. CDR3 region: CASSPPSDRGYEQYF. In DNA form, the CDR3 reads TGTGCCAGCAGCCCCCCCTCCGACAGGGGATACGAGCAGTACTTC.

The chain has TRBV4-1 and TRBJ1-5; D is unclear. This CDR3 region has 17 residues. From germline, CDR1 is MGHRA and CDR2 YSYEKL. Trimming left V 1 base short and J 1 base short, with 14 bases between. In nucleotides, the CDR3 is TGCGCCAGCAGCCAAGTGGTCGGAGCCAAAAGCAATCAGCCCCAGCATTTT. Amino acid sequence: CASSQVVGAKSNQPQHF.

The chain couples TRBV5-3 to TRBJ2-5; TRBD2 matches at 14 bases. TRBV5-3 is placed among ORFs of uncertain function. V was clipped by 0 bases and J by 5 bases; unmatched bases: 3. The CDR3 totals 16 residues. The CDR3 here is CARSLEGTSGSETQYF. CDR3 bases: TGTGCCAGAAGCTTGGAGGGGACTAGCGGGAGTGAGACCCAGTACTTC.

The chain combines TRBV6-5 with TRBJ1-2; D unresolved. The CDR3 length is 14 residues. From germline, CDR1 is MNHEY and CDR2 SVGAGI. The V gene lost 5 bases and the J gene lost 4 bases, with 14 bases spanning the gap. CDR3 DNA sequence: TGTGCCAGCAGTAACCACAGAGATCCCTATGGCTACACCTTC. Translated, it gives CASSNHRDPYGYTF.

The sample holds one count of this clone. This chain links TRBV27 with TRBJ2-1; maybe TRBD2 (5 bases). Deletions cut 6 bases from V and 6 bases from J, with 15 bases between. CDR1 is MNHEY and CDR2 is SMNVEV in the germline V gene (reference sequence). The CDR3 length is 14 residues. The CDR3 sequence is CASRPLPGFNEQFF. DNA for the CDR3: TGTGCCAGCAGGCCCCTCCCGGGGTTCAATGAGCAGTTCTTC.

CDR3: CASSSLASSYNSPLHF. The CDR3 nucleotides are TGTGCCAGCAGTTCTCTGGCCAGCTCCTATAATTCACCCCTCCACTTT. The chain is built from TRBV27 and TRBJ1-6; D is uncertain. Trimming took off 4 bases at V and 0 bases at J, with 10 bases between the two ends. Germline V CDR1 and CDR2: MNHEY, SMNVEV (reference sequence). The CDR3 totals 16 residues.

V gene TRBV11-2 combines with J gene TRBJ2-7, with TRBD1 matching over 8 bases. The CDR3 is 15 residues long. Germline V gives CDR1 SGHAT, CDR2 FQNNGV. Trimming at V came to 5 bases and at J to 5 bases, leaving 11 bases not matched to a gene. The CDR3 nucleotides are TGTGCCAGCAGCCTTTCAGGGGGCGCGGGCAACGAGCAGTACTTC. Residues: CASSLSGGAGNEQYF.

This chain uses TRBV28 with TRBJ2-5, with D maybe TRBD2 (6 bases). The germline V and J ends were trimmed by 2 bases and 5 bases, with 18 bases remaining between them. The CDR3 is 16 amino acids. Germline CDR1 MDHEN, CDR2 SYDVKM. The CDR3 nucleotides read TGTGCCAGCAGTTTAGGCGTCGGGGGTACTCAGGAGACCCAGTACTTC. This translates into CASSLGVGGTQETQYF.

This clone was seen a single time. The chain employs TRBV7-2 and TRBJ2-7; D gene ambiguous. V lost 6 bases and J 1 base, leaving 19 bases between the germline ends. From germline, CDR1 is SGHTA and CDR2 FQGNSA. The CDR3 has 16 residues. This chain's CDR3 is CASSQTPLGSSYEQYF. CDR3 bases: TGTGCCAGCAGTCAAACTCCCTTGGGGTCGTCCTACGAGCAGTACTTC. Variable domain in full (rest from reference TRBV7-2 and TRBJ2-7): GAGVSQSPSNKVTEKGKDVELRCDPISGHTALYWYRQSLGQGLEFLIYFQGNSAPDKSGLPSDRFSAERTGGSVSTLTIQRTQQEDSAVYLCASSQTPLGSSYEQYFGPGTRLTVT.

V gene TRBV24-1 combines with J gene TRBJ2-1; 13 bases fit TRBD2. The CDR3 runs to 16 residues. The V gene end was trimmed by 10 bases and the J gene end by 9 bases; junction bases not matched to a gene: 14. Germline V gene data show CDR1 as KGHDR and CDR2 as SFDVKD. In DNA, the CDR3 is TGTGCCACTACTAAACCGGGACTAGCGGGACGCGGTGAGCAGTTCTTC. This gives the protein CATTKPGLAGRGEQFF.

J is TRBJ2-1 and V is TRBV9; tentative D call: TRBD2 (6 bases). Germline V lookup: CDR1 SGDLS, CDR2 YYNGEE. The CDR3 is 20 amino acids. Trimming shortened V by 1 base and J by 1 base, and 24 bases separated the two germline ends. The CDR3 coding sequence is TGTGCCAGCAGCGTATCCCCCCTAGCGTTGGAGCGGATATCCTACAATGAGCAGTTCTTC. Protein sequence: CASSVSPLALERISYNEQFF.

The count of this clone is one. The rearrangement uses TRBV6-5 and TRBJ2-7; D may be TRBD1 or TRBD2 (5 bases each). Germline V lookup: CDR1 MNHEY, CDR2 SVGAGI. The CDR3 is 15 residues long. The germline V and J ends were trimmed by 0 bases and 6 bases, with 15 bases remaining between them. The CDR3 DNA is TGTGCCAGCAGTTACTCGATTCCCCATGGGGGCGAGCAGTACTTC. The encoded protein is CASSYSIPHGGEQYF.

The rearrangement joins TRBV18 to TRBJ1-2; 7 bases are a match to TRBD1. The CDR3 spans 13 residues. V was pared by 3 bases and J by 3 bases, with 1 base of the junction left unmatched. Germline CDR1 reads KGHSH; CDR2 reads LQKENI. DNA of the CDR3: TGTGCCAGCTCACCCAGGGGGGACTATGGCTACACCTTC. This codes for CASSPRGDYGYTF.

DNA for the CDR3: TGTGCCAGCAGTGGAAGGGGTCCCTACGAGCAGTACTTC. Translating it yields CASSGRGPYEQYF. The chain has TRBV6-4 and TRBJ2-7, with D perhaps TRBD1 (5 bases). Deletions cut 4 bases from V and 2 bases from J, with 9 bases between. The CDR3 is 13 residues long. The V gene's germline CDR1 is MRHNA and CDR2 SNTAGT.